Presented here are 9 T cell receptor beta chains from one specimen sequenced in a study of T cell repertoires in cytomegalovirus infection. TCRdb called the reads again in MiXCR, with one record for every CDR3 protein. The sample comprises roughly 150,000 distinct CDR3 sequences, about 32% of which are singletons, and 45% to 55% rests with the top ten. Antigens for these TCRs are unknown. The starting material was CD8+ T cells from cultured PBMCs, obtained from culture after CMV antigen stimulation. The receptors shown here come from a human donor in good health (CMV status not recorded). Some clones in this sample may be carry-over from other donors' samples.

Only one count was recorded for this clonotype. The rearrangement joins TRBV5-1 to TRBJ1-2; weak D call: TRBD1 (5 bases). Germline assignment: CDR1 SGHRS and CDR2 YFSETQ. The CDR3 consists of 12 residues. The V and J ends lost 4 bases and 6 bases respectively, with 10 bases between them. The CDR3 loop reads CASSSQGHGYTF. The CDR3 DNA follows: TGCGCCAGCAGCAGTCAGGGACATGGCTACACCTTC.

This clonotype was detected a few times. The rearrangement links TRBV7-9 to TRBJ1-2; D is undetermined. This CDR3 spans 16 amino acids. The germline V gene encodes CDR1 SEHNR and CDR2 FQNEAQ (reference sequence). With 1 base removed from V and 6 bases from J, the gap between germline ends came to 18 bases. CDR3 sequence (DNA): TGTGCCAGCAGCTTAGGCCTCCGGGGTAGAGTGGATGGCTACACCTTC. Protein: CASSLGLRGRVDGYTF.

DNA for the CDR3: TGTGCCAGCAGCTTTCTTTCCGGGACTGGATTTGAGTATGGCTACACCTTC. It yields the protein CASSFLSGTGFEYGYTF. The chain carries TRBV7-3 and TRBJ1-2; possible D gene TRBD1, 5 bases. Germline V gives CDR1 SGHTA, CDR2 FQGTGA. The V end lost 3 bases, the J end lost 5 bases, and 22 bases lay between the germline ends. There are 17 residues in the CDR3.

This clonotype occurred a few times. The chain links TRBV7-9 to TRBJ2-3, with no clear D. V lost 4 bases, J lost 2 bases, and 13 bases lay in between. Germline V CDR1 and CDR2: SEHNR, FQNEAQ (reference sequence). CDR3 length equals 15 residues. The CDR3 region is CASSSFRRVTDTQYF. DNA of the CDR3: TGTGCCAGCAGCTCCTTCCGTCGGGTCACAGATACGCAGTATTTT. Looking up the rest from reference TRBV7-9 and TRBJ2-3 gives the full variable domain: DTGVSQNPRHKITKRGQNVTFRCDPISEHNRLYWYRQTLGQGPEFLTYFQNEAQLEKSRLLSDRFSAERPKGSFSTLEIQRTEQGDSAMYLCASSSFRRVTDTQYFGPGTRLTVL.

V and J are TRBV5-6 and TRBJ2-7, with unresolved D. The CDR3 has 14 amino acids. Germline CDR1 SGHDT, CDR2 YYEEEE. The V end was cut by 0 bases, the J end by 6 bases, with 13 bases between. The CDR3 DNA follows: TGTGCCAGCAGCTTGGGAAAGGGTGCAACCGAGCAGTACTTC. It encodes CASSLGKGATEQYF.

The chain uses TRBV29-1 and TRBJ2-7; D possibly corresponds to TRBD1 (6 bases). V was shortened by 6 bases and J by 2 bases, with 14 bases between the two germline ends. Germline CDR1 SQVTM, CDR2 ANQGSEA. This CDR3 has 13 residues. CDR3 region: CSVSVDSPYEQYF. The CDR3 DNA follows: TGCAGCGTCTCTGTGGACAGTCCCTACGAGCAGTACTTC.

The rearrangement uses TRBV7-6 and TRBJ2-1; 8 bases match TRBD2. The CDR3 is 15 residues long. Germline CDR1 and CDR2: SGHVS and FNYEAQ. V shed 5 bases and J 6 bases; nucleotides not matched to a gene: 9. CDR3 sequence reads: CASSDDPGRGNEQFF. The CDR3 DNA reads TGTGCCAGCAGCGATGACCCCGGGAGGGGCAATGAGCAGTTCTTC.

This clonotype was observed a single time. V usage is TRBV15 and J usage is TRBJ1-5; the match to TRBD1 covers 9 bases. The ends lost 1 base at V and 5 bases at J; junction bases unmatched: 3. The CDR3 loop spans 15 amino acids. Looked up from germline, CDR1 is LNHNV and CDR2 is YYDKDF (reference sequence). This CDR3 reads CATSRAGTGYQPQHF. The CDR3 coding sequence is TGTGCCACCAGCAGAGCCGGGACAGGGTATCAGCCCCAGCATTTT. Supplemented by reference TRBV15 and TRBJ1-5, the full variable domain reads DAMVIQNPRYQVTQFGKPVTLSCSQTLNHNVMYWYQQKSSQAPKLLFHYYDKDFNNEADTPDNFQSRRPNTSFCFLDIRSPGLGDTAMYLCATSRAGTGYQPQHFGDGTRLSIL.

This clonotype was observed a few times. V usage is TRBV10-3 and J usage is TRBJ1-1; the D is unclear. The germline V gene has CDR1 ENHRY and CDR2 SYGVKD. V was shortened by 0 bases and J by 0 bases, with 8 bases between the two germline ends. CDR3 length equals 15 residues. CDR3 nucleotide sequence: TGTGCCATCAGTGAGTCACAACGGATGAACACTGAAGCTTTCTTT. Protein sequence: CAISESQRMNTEAFF.